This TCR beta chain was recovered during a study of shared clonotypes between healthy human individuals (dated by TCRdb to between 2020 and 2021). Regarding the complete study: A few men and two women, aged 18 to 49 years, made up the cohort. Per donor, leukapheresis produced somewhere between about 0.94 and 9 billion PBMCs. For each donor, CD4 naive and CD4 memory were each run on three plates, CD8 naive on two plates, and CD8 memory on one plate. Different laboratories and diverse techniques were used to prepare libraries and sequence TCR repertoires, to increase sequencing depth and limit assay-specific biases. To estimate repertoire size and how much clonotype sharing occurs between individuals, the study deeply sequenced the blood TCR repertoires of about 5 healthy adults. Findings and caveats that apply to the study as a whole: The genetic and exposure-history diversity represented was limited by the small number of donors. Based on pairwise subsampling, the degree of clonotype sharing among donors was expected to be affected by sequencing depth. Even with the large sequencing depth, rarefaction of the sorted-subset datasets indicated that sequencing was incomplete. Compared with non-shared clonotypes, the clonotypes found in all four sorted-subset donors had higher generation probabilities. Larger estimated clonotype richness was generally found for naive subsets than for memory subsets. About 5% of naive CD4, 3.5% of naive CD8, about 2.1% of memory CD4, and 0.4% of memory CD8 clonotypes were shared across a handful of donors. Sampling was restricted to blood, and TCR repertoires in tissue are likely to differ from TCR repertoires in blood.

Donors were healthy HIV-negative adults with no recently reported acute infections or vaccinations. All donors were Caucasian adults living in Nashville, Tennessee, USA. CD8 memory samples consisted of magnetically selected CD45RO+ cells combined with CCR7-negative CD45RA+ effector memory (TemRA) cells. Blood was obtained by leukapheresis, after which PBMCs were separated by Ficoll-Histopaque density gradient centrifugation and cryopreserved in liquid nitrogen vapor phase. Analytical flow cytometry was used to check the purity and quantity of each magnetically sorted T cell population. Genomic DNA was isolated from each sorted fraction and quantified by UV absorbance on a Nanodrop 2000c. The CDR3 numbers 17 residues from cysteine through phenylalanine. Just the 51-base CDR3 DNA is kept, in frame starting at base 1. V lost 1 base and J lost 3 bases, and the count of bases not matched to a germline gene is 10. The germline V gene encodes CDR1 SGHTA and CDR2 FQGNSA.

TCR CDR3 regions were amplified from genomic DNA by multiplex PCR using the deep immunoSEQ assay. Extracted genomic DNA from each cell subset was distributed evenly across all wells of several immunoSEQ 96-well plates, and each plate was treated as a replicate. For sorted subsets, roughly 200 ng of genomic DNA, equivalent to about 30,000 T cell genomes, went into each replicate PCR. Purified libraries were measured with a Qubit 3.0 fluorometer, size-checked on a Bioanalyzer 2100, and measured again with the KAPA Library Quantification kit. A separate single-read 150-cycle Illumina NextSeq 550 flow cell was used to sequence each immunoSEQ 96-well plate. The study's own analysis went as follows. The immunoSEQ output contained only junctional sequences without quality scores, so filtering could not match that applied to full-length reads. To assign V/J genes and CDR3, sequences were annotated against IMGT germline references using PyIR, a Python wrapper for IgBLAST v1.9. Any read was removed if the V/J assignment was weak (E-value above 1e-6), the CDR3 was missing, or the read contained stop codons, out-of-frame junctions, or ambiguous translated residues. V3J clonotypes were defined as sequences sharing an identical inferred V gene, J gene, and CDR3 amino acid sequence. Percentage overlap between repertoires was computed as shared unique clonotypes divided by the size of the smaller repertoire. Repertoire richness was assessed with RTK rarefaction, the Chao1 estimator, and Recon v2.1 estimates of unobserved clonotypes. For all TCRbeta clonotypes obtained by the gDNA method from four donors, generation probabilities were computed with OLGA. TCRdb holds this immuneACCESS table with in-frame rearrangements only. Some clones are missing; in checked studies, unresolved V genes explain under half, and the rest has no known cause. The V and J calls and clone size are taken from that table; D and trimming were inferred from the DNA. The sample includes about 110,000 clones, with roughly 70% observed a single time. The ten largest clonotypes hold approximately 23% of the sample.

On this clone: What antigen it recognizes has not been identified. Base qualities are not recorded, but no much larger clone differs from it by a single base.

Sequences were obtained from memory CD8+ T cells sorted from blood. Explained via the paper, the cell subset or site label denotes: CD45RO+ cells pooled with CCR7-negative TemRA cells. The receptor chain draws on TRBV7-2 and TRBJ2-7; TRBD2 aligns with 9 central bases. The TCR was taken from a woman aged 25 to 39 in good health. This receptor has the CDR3 CASSLDFSSGINYEQYF. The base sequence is TGTGCCAGCAGCTTAGATTTCTCTAGCGGGATAAACTACGAGCAGTACTTC.